This TCR beta chain was profiled in a study of T cells after yellow fever vaccination. General study points: Although the secondary response was weaker, it peaked faster, at day 5 versus 15.

This clonotype ranks as medium-sized (0.01 to 0.1%). As TCR cDNA was made by 5'RACE template switching, a universal primer site and UMIs were added. TCRdb analysed the 5' RACE reads with MiXCR anew, one entry per CDR3 protein. The sample shows approximately 12,000 distinct CDR3 sequences, approximately 5% of them seen only once. Germline V gene sequence: CDR1 LGHNA, CDR2 YSLEER. Losses at the gene ends were 1 base for V and 9 bases for J; bases not matched to a gene: 12. CDR3 length equals 16 residues. The sequence derives from a man younger than 45 who received the YFV17D yellow fever vaccine. The rearrangement joins TRBV4-3 to TRBJ2-1; 7 bases align to TRBD2. Material: PBMCs, either bulk or a sorted T-cell subset (CD4+, CD8+, memory, or dextramer-sorted; not recorded which), obtained on the day of the yellow fever booster vaccination. CDR3 nucleotides: TGCGCCAGCAGCCAAGGGGCCTTGGCGGGAGCAAGTGAGCAGTTCTTC. This codes for CASSQGALAGASEQFF.